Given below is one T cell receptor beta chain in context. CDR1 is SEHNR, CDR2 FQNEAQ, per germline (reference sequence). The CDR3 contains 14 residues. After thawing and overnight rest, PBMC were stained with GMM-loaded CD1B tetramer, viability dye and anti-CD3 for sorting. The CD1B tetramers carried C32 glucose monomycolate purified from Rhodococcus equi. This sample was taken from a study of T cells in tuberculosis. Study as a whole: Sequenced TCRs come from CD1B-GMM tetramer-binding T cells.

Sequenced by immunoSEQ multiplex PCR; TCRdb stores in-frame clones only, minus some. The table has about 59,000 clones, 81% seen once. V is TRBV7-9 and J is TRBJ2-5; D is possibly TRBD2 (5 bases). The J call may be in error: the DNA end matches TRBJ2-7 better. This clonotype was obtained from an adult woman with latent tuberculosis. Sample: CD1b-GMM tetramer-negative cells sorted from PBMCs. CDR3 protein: CASSPQGSSYEQYF. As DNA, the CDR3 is TGTGCCAGCAGCCCCCAAGGGAGCTCCTACGAGCAGTACTTC.